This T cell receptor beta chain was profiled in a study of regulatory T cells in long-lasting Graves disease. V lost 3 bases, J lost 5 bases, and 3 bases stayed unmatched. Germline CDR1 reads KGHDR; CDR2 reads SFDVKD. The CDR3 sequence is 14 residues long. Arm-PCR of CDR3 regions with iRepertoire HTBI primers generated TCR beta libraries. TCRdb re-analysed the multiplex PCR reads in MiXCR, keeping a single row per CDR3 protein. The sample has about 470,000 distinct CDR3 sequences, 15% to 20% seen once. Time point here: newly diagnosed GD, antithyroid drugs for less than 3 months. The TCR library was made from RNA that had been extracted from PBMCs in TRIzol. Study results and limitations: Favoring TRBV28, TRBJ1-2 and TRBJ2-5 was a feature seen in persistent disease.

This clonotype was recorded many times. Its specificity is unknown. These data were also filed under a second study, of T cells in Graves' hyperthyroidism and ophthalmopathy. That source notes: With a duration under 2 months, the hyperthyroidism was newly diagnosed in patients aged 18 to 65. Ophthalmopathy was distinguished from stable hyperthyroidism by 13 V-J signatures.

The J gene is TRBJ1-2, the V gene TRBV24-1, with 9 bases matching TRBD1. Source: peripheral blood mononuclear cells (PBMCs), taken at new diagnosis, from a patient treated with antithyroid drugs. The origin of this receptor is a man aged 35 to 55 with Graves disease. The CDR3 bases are TGTGCCACCAGTGATCGACAGGGGGTTTATGGCTACACCTTC. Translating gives CATSDRQGVYGYTF.